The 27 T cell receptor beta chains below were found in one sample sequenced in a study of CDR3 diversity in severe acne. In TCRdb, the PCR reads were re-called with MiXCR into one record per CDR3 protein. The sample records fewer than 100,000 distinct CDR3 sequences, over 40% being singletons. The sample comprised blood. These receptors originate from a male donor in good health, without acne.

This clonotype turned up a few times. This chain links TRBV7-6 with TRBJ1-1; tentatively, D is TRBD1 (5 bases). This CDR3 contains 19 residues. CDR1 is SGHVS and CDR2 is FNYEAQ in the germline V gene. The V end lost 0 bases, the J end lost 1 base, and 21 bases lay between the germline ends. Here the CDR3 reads CASSLARRDGWVGNTEAFF. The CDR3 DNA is TGTGCCAGCAGCTTAGCGAGGAGGGACGGGTGGGTAGGGAACACTGAAGCTTTCTTT.

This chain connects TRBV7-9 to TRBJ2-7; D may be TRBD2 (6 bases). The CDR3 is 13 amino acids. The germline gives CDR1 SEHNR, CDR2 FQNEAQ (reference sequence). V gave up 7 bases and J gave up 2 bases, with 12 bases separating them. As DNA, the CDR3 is TGTGCCAGCAATACTTGGGGGGCCTACGAGCAGTACTTC. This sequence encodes CASNTWGAYEQYF.

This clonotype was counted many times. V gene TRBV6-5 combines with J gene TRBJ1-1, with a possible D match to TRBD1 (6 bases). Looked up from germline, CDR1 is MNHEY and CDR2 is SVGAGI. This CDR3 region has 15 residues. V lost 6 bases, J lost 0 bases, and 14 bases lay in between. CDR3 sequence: CASRPHRELNTEAFF. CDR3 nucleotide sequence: TGTGCCAGCAGACCCCACAGGGAGCTGAACACTGAAGCTTTCTTT.

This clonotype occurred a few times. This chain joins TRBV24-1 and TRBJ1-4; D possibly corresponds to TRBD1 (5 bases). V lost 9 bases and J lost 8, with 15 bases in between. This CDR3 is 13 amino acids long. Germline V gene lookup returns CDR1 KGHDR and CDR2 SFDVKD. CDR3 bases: TGTGCCACCGGTACTCCCCGGGGGGAAAAACTGTTTTTT. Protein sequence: CATGTPRGEKLFF.

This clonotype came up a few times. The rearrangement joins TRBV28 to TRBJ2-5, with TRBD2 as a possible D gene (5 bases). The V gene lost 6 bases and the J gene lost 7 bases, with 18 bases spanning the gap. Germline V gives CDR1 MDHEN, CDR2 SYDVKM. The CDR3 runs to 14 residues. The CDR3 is CASSPYLGGGTQYF. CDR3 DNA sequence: TGTGCCAGCAGCCCTTACTTGGGTGGAGGGACCCAGTACTTC.

The CDR3: CSASPGVSGELFF. The CDR3 DNA is TGCAGTGCTAGCCCGGGGGTATCCGGGGAGCTGTTTTTT. The chain carries TRBV20-1 and TRBJ2-2, with D possibly matching TRBD2 (6 bases). The CDR3 length is 13 residues. Trimming took 3 bases from V and 6 from J, leaving 11 bases between them. CDR1 is DFQATT and CDR2 is SNEGSKA in the germline V gene (reference sequence).

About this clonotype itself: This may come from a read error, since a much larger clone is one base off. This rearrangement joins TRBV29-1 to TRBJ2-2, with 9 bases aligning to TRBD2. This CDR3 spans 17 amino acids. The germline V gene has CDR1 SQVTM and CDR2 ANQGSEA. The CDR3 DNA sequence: TGCAGCGTTCTCACCCCCTTAGCGGGAGAGGCGACCGGGGAGCTGCTTTTT. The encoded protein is CSVLTPLAGEATGELLF.

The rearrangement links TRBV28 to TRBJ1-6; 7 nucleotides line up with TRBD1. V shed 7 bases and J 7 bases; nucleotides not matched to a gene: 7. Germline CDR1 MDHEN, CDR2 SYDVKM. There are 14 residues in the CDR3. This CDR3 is CASNSGTANSPLHF. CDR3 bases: TGTGCCAGCAATTCAGGGACAGCAAATTCACCCCTCCACTTT.

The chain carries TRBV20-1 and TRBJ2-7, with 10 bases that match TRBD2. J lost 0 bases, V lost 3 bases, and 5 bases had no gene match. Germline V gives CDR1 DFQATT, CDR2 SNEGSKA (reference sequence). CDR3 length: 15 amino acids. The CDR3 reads CSASRLAGSSYEQYF. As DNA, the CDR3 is TGCAGTGCTAGCCGACTAGCGGGCAGCTCCTACGAGCAGTACTTC.

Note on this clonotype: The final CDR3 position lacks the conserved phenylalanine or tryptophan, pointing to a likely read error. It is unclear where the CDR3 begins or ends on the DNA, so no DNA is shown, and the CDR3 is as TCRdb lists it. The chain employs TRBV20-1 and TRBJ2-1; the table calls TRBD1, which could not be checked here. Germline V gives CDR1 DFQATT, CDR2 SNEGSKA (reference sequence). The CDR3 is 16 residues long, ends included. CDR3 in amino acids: CSARETTGKAPTMSSC.

DNA for the CDR3: TGCGCCAGCAGCTTGGAACAGGGGGCGGGGGAGTCCTACGAGCAGTACTTC. This codes for CASSLEQGAGESYEQYF. The chain has TRBV5-1 and TRBJ2-7; TRBD1 matches 9 bases. This CDR3 has 17 amino acids. Looked up from germline, CDR1 is SGHRS and CDR2 is YFSETQ. Trimming cost V 0 bases and J 1 base; bases outside gene matches: 8. The variable domain in full, with the rest retrieved from reference TRBV5-1 and TRBJ2-7, is KAGVTQTPRYLIKTRGQQVTLSCSPISGHRSVSWYQQTPGQGLQFLFEYFSETQRNKGNFPGRFSGRQFSNSRSEMNVSTLELGDSALYLCASSLEQGAGESYEQYFGPGTRLTVT.

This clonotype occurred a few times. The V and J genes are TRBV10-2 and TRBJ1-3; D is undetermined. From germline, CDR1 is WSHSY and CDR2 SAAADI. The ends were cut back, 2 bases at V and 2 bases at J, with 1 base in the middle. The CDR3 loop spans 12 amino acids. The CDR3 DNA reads TGCGCCAGCAGTGAGGCTGGAAACACCATATATTTT. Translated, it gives CASSEAGNTIYF.

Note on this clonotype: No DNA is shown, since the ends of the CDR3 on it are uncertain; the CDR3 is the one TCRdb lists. CDR3 amino acids: CASSQFPQYYEQYFGPGTGELFF. V is TRBV7-9 and J is TRBJ2-2; the D call TRBD1 from the table was never checked on the DNA. A total of 23 residues make up the CDR3, ends included. In germline, CDR1 is SEHNR, CDR2 FQNEAQ (reference sequence).

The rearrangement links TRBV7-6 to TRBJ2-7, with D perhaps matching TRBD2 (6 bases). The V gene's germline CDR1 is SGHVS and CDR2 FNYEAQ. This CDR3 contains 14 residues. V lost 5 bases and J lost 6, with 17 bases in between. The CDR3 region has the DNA TGTGCCAGCAGCCAGCGACAGACTAGTACCGAGCAGTACTTC. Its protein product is CASSQRQTSTEQYF.

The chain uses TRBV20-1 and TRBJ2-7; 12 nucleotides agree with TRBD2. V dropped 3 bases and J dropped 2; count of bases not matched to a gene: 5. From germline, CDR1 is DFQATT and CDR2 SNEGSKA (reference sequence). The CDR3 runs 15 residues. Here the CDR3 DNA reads TGCAGTGCTAGGACTAGCGGGAGACGGACCTACGAGCAGTACTTC. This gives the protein CSARTSGRRTYEQYF.

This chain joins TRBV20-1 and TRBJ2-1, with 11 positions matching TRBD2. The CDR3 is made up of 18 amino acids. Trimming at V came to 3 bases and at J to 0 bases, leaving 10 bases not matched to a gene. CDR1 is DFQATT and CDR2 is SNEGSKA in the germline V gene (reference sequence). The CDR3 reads CSASTASGRSSSYNEQFF. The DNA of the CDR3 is TGCAGTGCTAGTACGGCTAGCGGGAGGTCTTCCTCCTACAATGAGCAGTTCTTC.

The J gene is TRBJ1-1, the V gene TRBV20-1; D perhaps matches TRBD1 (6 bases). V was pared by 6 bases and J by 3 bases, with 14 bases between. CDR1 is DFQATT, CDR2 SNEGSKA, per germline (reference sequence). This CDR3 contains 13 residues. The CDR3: CSAGSGGHTEAFF. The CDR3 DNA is TGCAGTGCCGGAAGCGGGGGGCACACTGAAGCTTTCTTT.

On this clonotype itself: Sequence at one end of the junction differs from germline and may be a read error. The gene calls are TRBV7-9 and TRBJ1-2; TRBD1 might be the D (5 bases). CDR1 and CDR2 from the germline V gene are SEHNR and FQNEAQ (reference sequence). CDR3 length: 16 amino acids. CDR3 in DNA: TGCGCCAGCAGCCAAGAAGAGCAGGCAGGGAGCTATGGCTACACCTTC. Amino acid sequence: CASSQEEQAGSYGYTF. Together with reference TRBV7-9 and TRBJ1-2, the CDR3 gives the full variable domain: DTGVSQNPRHKITKRGQNVTFRCDPISEHNRLYWYRQTLGQGPEFLTYFQNEAQLEKSRLLSDRFSAERPKGSFSTLEIQRTEQGDSAMYLCASSQEEQAGSYGYTFGSGTRLTVV.

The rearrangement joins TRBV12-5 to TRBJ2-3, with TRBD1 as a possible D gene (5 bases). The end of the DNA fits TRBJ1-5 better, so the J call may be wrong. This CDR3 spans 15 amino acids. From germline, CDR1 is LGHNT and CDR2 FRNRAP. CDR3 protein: CASSKLAEGRDTQHF. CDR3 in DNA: TGTGCCAGCAGTAAACTAGCGGAGGGGCGTGATACGCAGCATTTT.

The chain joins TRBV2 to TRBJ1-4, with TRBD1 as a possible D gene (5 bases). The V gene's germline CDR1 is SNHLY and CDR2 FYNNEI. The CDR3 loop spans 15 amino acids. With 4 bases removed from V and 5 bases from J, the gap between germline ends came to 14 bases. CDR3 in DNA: TGTGCCAGCAGTGTCGGGGGACGGGGAAATGAAAAACTGTTTTTT. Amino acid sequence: CASSVGGRGNEKLFF. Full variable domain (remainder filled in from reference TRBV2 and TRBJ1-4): EPEVTQTPSHQVTQMGQEVILRCVPISNHLYFYWYRQILGQKVEFLVSFYNNEISEKSEIFDDQFSVERPDGSNFTLKIRSTKLEDSAMYFCASSVGGRGNEKLFFGSGTQLSVL.

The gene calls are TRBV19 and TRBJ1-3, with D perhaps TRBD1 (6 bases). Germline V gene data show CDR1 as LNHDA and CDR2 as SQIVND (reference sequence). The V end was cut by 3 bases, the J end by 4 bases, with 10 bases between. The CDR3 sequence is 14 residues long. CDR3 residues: CASSMKGDGNTIYF. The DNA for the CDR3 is TGTGCCAGTAGTATGAAGGGGGACGGAAACACCATATATTTT. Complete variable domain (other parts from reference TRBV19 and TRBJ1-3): DGGITQSPKYLFRKEGQNVTLSCEQNLNHDAMYWYRQDPGQGLRLIYYSQIVNDFQKGDIAEGYSVSREKKESFPLTVTSAQKNPTAFYLCASSMKGDGNTIYFGEGSWLTVV.

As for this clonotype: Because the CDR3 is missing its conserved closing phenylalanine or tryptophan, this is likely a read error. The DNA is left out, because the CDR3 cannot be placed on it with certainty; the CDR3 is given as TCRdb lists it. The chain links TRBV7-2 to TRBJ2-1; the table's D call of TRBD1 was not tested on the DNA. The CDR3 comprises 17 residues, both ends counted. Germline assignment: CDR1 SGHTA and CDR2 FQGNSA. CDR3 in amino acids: CASSLAQSGTGGYTFGS.

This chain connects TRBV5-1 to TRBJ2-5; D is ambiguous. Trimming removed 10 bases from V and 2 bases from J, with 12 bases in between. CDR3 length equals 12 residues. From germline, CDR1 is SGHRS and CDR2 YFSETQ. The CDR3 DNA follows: TGCGCCGGCGGATTCCCACAAGAGACCCAGTACTTC. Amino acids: CAGGFPQETQYF.

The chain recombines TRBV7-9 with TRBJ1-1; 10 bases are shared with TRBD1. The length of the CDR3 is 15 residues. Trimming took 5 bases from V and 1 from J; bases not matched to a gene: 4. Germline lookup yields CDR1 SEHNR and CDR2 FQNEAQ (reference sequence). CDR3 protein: CASSQDRGQNTEAFF. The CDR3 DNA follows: TGTGCCAGCAGCCAAGACAGGGGGCAGAACACTGAAGCTTTCTTT.

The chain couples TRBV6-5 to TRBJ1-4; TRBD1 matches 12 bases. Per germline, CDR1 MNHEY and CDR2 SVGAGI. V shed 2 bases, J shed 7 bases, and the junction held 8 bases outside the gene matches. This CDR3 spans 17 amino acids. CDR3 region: CASSYPGQGARSEKLFF. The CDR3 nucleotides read TGTGCCAGCAGTTACCCGGGACAGGGGGCGCGATCTGAAAAACTGTTTTTT.

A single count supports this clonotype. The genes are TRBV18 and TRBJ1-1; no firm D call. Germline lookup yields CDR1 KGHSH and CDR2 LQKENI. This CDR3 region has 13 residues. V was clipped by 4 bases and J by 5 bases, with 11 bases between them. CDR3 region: CASSQGGWTEAFF. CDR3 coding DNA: TGTGCCAGCTCACAGGGTGGTTGGACTGAAGCTTTCTTT.

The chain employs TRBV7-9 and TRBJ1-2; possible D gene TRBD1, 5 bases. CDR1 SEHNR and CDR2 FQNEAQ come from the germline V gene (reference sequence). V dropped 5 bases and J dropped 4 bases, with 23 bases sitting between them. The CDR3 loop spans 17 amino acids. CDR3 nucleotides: TGTGCCAGCAGCCAAGGGGAACGAGATAAAGTTGTCTATGGCTACACCTTC. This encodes CASSQGERDKVVYGYTF.